This TCR beta chain was captured by sequencing in a study of shared clonotypes between healthy human individuals. As for this clone: Its antigen is undetermined.

Germline V lookup: CDR1 LNHDA, CDR2 SQIVND (reference sequence). This CDR3 spans 15 amino acids. Losses at the gene ends were 4 bases for V and 9 bases for J; bases not matched to a gene: 7. Study observations and caveats: What naive subsets generally showed was a larger estimated richness than memory subsets showed. It was observed that approximately 5% of naive CD4 clonotypes were shared across a handful of donors.

Profiled with immunoSEQ multiplex PCR; TCRdb holds only in-frame clones, not every one. Among 2,100,000 or so clones listed, approximately 94% were seen once. This receptor was identified in a young man in good health. The V gene is TRBV19, the J gene TRBJ2-1, with 12 bases aligning to TRBD2. Specimen: naive CD4+ T cells sorted from blood. Noted subset: CD45RA+ positively selected. Here the CDR3 DNA reads TGTGCCAGTAGTAAACGGACTAGCGGGAAGTCTGAGCAGTTCTTC. Protein sequence: CASSKRTSGKSEQFF.